These T cell receptor beta chains were read from a single sample in a study of blood T cell repertoires in COVID-19. The method was immunoSEQ multiplex PCR; TCRdb's version includes in-frame clones alone and lacks a portion of them. The table records approximately 70,000 clones, approximately 90% of them present only once. The sample comprised peripheral blood. These receptors were collected from a woman aged 60-75 years with active COVID-19. CDR3s include the opening cysteine and the closing phenylalanine or tryptophan. Fields, in order: V gene, CDR3 protein.

v_call: TRBV6-5
cdr3_aa: CASSYSKSVSTDTQYF

v_call: TRBV6-5
cdr3_aa: CASSRDRNYGYTF

v_call: TRBV27
cdr3_aa: CASSPRGIFETQYF

v_call: TRBV7-8
cdr3_aa: CASSRSSGSSYNEQFF

v_call: TRBV27
cdr3_aa: CASSPVTGPDTQYF

v_call: TRBV18
cdr3_aa: CASSPRFRDNSPLHF

v_call: TRBV13
cdr3_aa: CASSLAWSQETQYF

v_call: TRBV6-4
cdr3_aa: CASSDRGGRGNNEQFF

v_call: TRBV15
cdr3_aa: CATSSPNQPQHF

v_call: TRBV6-6
cdr3_aa: CASRQGKNTEAFF

v_call: TRBV10-2
cdr3_aa: CASSPMTGPYEQYF

v_call: TRBV5-1
cdr3_aa: CASSVQGPSTDTQYF

v_call: TRBV19
cdr3_aa: CASSMAGGQPQHF

v_call: TRBV28
cdr3_aa: CASSRVPRYTDTQYF

v_call: TRBV7-2
cdr3_aa: CASSLRTSGYNEQFF

v_call: TRBV27
cdr3_aa: CASSLAGRYEQYF

v_call: TRBV6-5
cdr3_aa: CASSYSIRGEQYF

v_call: TRBV20-1
cdr3_aa: CSAKTGPEQYF

v_call: TRBV28
cdr3_aa: CASTVGGRIHEQYF

v_call: TRBV28
cdr3_aa: CASSFPETGDTEAFF

v_call: TRBV6-1
cdr3_aa: CASTERTGNYGYTF

v_call: TRBV27
cdr3_aa: CASSRGGGTADYGYTF

v_call: TRBV5-1
cdr3_aa: CASSLVGQSTNEKLFF

v_call: TRBV4-1
cdr3_aa: CASSQDQSIGQFF

v_call: TRBV6-4
cdr3_aa: CASSYPGRAINEQFF

v_call: TRBV11-2
cdr3_aa: CASSQQGHSYEQYF

v_call: TRBV30
cdr3_aa: CACLTVYNSPLHF

v_call: TRBV7-9
cdr3_aa: CASSGQGKGGYTF

v_call: TRBV6-5
cdr3_aa: CASSGVNPRPYEQYF

v_call: TRBV5-1
cdr3_aa: CASSSDWGRSDTQYF

v_call: TRBV5-4
cdr3_aa: CASSPTRGIPDTQYF

v_call: TRBV18
cdr3_aa: CASSPPAKGERSNQPQHF

v_call: TRBV4-1
cdr3_aa: CASSQDQSRTSGSTDTQYF

v_call: TRBV28
cdr3_aa: CASSPTGPYNSPLHF

v_call: TRBV21-1
cdr3_aa: CASSKVWREGLHEQFF

v_call: TRBV19
cdr3_aa: CAIGTGLYNEQFF

v_call: TRBV6-6
cdr3_aa: CASSFPTYLEGEKLFF

v_call: TRBV7-2
cdr3_aa: CASSTSGTKYNEQFF

v_call: TRBV3-1/TRBV3-2
cdr3_aa: CASSQGRGNYGYTF

v_call: TRBV11-2
cdr3_aa: CASSFPTNTGELFF

v_call: TRBV19
cdr3_aa: CASRDPGGSTDTQYF

v_call: TRBV7-7
cdr3_aa: CASSFLSDAGTGELFF

v_call: TRBV6-5
cdr3_aa: CASRGGQTNTEAFF

v_call: TRBV4-1
cdr3_aa: CASSQDPQLAGVPYEQYF

v_call: TRBV7-9
cdr3_aa: CASSFGLAGDTGELFF

v_call: TRBV7-6
cdr3_aa: CASSPLPPGLAGGETQYF

v_call: TRBV28
cdr3_aa: CASSSPPGGGEEKLFF

v_call: TRBV2
cdr3_aa: CASSGYVGGYQPQHF

v_call: TRBV27
cdr3_aa: CASSLSRLAYEQYF

v_call: TRBV5-5
cdr3_aa: CASSFTAGGYEQYF

v_call: TRBV28
cdr3_aa: CASSTPGEGSSGNTIYF

v_call: TRBV5-1
cdr3_aa: CASTSGTYQETQYF

v_call: TRBV5-1
cdr3_aa: CASSPALVGLGDTQYF

v_call: TRBV28
cdr3_aa: CASRLAGGKYNEQFF

v_call: TRBV14
cdr3_aa: CASRHSGSYNEQFF

v_call: TRBV15
cdr3_aa: CATSRVGWRVSYNEQFF

v_call: TRBV30
cdr3_aa: CAGIADHNEQFF

v_call: TRBV15
cdr3_aa: CATSRDGRIALGYTF

v_call: TRBV5-1
cdr3_aa: CASSFERGSVSYEQYF

v_call: TRBV7-8
cdr3_aa: CASSLGSMGGGTYEQYF